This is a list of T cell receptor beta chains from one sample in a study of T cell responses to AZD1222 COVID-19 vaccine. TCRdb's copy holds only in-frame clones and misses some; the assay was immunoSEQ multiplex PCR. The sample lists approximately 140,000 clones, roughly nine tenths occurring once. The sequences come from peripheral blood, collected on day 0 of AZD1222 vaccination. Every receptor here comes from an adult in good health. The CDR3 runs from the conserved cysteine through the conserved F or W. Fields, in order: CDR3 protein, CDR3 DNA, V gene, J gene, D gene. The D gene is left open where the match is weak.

CDR3: CASSHTAGGEQYF
DNA: TGCGCCAGCAGCCACACAGCGGGCGGCGAGCAGTACTTC
V: TRBV4-3
J: TRBJ2-7
D: NA

CDR3: CASSLGQTYEQYF
DNA: TGTGCCAGCAGTTTAGGACAGACCTACGAGCAGTACTTC
V: TRBV27
J: TRBJ2-7
D: NA

CDR3: CASSIGPNQPQHF
DNA: TGTGCCAGCAGCATAGGACCCAATCAGCCCCAGCATTTT
V: TRBV5-4
J: TRBJ1-5
D: NA

CDR3: CASSLGLAGHNEQFF
DNA: TGCGCCAGCAGCTTGGGACTAGCGGGACACAATGAGCAGTTCTTC
V: TRBV5-1
J: TRBJ2-1
D: TRBD2

CDR3: CASSVARPGLLGNEKLFF
DNA: TGTGCCAGCAGCGTAGCGAGGCCAGGACTACTGGGTAATGAAAAACTGTTTTTT
V: TRBV7-9
J: TRBJ1-4
D: NA

CDR3: CASSYSLKLNTEAFF
DNA: TGTGCCAGCAGTTACTCACTTAAGCTGAACACTGAAGCTTTCTTT
V: TRBV6-5
J: TRBJ1-1
D: NA

CDR3: CASRQDRTANVLTF
DNA: TGTGCCAGCAGGCAAGACAGGACAGCCAACGTCCTGACTTTC
V: TRBV7-3
J: TRBJ2-6
D: NA

CDR3: CASSFNPDTQYF
DNA: TGCGCCAGCAGCTTTAACCCAGATACGCAGTATTTT
V: TRBV5-1
J: TRBJ2-3
D: NA

CDR3: CASSPRTGGYEKLFF
DNA: TGTGCCAGCAGCCCCAGGACAGGGGGGTATGAAAAACTGTTTTTT
V: TRBV7-8
J: TRBJ1-4
D: TRBD1

CDR3: CSVSEKNYGYTF
DNA: TGCAGCGTAAGCGAGAAGAACTATGGCTACACCTTC
V: TRBV29-1
J: TRBJ1-2
D: NA